The TCR beta chain under discussion was sequenced for a study of shared clonotypes between healthy human individuals. At the level of the study: The people who gave samples were two women and a few men aged 18 to 49. For every donor, three CD4 naive, three CD4 memory, two CD8 naive and one CD8 memory plates were used.

Libraries were prepared by immunoSEQ multiplex PCR; TCRdb keeps only in-frame clonotypes and omits some of them. This sample has under 1,100,000 clones, with 75% to 85% found just once. Overall study findings and caveats: Relative to memory subsets, naive subsets generally showed larger estimated richness. Generation probability values for non-shared clonotypes were lower than those for clonotypes shared by all four donors.

This clone appeared once. Its antigen remains unknown. There are 14 residues in the CDR3. Unmatched junction bases numbered 6, after V lost 4 bases and J lost 3 bases. The germline CDR1 and CDR2 sequences are SGHTS and YDEGEE. The receptor was derived from a man between 18 and 35 years old in good health. Some clones in this sample may be carry-over from other donors' samples. Sequences were obtained from memory CD4+ T cells from PBMCs. Subset given: CD45RA-negative fraction. The chain joins TRBV5-8 to TRBJ2-7; TRBD1 matches 8 bases. CDR3 bases: TGTGCCAGCAGCGCACCCGGGACAGGCTACGAGCAGTACTTC. Translation: CASSAPGTGYEQYF. Variable domain in full (rest from reference TRBV5-8 and TRBJ2-7): EAGVTQSPTHLIKTRGQQATLRCSPISGHTSVYWYQQALGLGLQFLLWYDEGEERNRGNFPPRFSGRQFPNYSSELNVNALELEDSALYLCASSAPGTGYEQYFGPGTRLTVT.